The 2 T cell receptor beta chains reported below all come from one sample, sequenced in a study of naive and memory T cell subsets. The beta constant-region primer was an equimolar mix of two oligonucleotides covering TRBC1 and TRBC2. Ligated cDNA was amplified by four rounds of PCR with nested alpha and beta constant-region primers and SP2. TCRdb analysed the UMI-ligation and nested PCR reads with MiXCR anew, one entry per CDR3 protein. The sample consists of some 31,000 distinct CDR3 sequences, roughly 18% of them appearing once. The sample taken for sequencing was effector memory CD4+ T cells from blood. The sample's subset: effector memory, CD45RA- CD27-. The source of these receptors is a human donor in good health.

In DNA, the CDR3 is TGCAGCGTGGCCCAAAAGGGCACAGATACGCAGTATTTT. This codes for CSVAQKGTDTQYF. The rearrangement links TRBV29-1 to TRBJ2-3; no firm D call. The CDR3 is made up of 13 amino acids. CDR1 is SQVTM and CDR2 is ANQGSEA in the germline V gene. Between the trimmed V and J ends, which lost 6 bases and 1 base, there was a span of 11 bases.

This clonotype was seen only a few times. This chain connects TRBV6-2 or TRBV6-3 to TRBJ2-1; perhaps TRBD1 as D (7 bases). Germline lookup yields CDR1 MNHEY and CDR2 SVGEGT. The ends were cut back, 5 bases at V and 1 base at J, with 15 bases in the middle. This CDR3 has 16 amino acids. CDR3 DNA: TGTGCCAGCAGTCCCAAGACAGGGAGGTCCTACAATGAGCAGTTCTTC. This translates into CASSPKTGRSYNEQFF.